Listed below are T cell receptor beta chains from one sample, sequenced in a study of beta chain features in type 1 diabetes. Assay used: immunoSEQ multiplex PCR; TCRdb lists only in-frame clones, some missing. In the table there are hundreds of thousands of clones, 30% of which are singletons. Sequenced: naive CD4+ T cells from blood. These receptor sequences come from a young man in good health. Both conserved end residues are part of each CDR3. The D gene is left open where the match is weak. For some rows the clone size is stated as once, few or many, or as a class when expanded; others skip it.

CDR3 protein: CASSESKPLYNEQFF
CDR3 DNA: TGTGCCAGCAGTGAATCCAAACCCCTATACAATGAGCAGTTCTTC
D gene: -
V gene: TRBV25-1
clone size: -
J gene: TRBJ2-1
CDR3 length: 15

CDR3 protein: CASSDQGALYEQYF
CDR3 DNA: TGTGCCAGCAGTGACCAGGGGGCCCTCTACGAGCAGTACTTC
D gene: TRBD1
V gene: TRBV2
clone size: few
J gene: TRBJ2-7
CDR3 length: 14

CDR3 protein: CSGTPGAHYGYTF
CDR3 DNA: TGCAGCGGGACCCCAGGGGCTCACTATGGCTACACCTTC
D gene: -
V gene: TRBV29-1
clone size: few
J gene: TRBJ1-2
CDR3 length: 13

CDR3 protein: CASSLEGQKYNEQFF
CDR3 DNA: TGTGCCAGCTCTCTCGAGGGACAGAAGTACAATGAGCAGTTCTTC
D gene: TRBD1
V gene: TRBV18
clone size: -
J gene: TRBJ2-1
CDR3 length: 15

CDR3 protein: CASSKGLARDTQYF
CDR3 DNA: TGTGCCAGCAGCAAGGGACTAGCAAGAGATACGCAGTATTTT
D gene: TRBD2
V gene: TRBV7-2
clone size: -
J gene: TRBJ2-3
CDR3 length: 14

CDR3 protein: CASSLAGTDTQYF
CDR3 DNA: TGTGCCAGCAGCTTAGCCGGCACAGATACGCAGTATTTT
D gene: -
V gene: TRBV11-2
clone size: few
J gene: TRBJ2-3
CDR3 length: 13

CDR3 protein: CSGGNEKLFF
CDR3 DNA: TGCAGCGGAGGGAATGAAAAACTGTTTTTT
D gene: -
V gene: TRBV29-1
clone size: -
J gene: TRBJ1-4
CDR3 length: 10

CDR3 protein: CSARQGAAPYEQYF
CDR3 DNA: TGCAGCGCCCGACAGGGGGCGGCCCCCTACGAGCAGTACTTC
D gene: TRBD1
V gene: TRBV29-1
clone size: -
J gene: TRBJ2-7
CDR3 length: 14

CDR3 protein: CAWSLRTGGYEKLFF
CDR3 DNA: TGTGCCTGGAGTTTACGGACAGGGGGTTACGAAAAACTGTTTTTT
D gene: TRBD1
V gene: TRBV30
clone size: few
J gene: TRBJ1-4
CDR3 length: 15

CDR3 protein: CAISKGSLQETQYF
CDR3 DNA: TGTGCCATCTCGAAGGGCAGCCTACAAGAGACCCAGTACTTC
D gene: -
V gene: TRBV10-3
clone size: few
J gene: TRBJ2-5
CDR3 length: 14

CDR3 protein: CATYDGISYEQYF
CDR3 DNA: TGTGCCACCTACGACGGGATCTCCTACGAGCAGTACTTC
D gene: -
V gene: TRBV25-1
clone size: -
J gene: TRBJ2-7
CDR3 length: 13

CDR3 protein: CASSLVAGGSYEQYF
CDR3 DNA: TGTGCCAGCAGCTTAGTGGCGGGAGGCTCCTACGAGCAGTACTTC
D gene: TRBD2
V gene: TRBV7-2
clone size: -
J gene: TRBJ2-7
CDR3 length: 15

CDR3 protein: CATSPVGGLAKNIQYF
CDR3 DNA: TGTGCCACCAGCCCCGTGGGGGGGTTAGCCAAAAACATTCAGTACTTC
D gene: TRBD2
V gene: TRBV15
clone size: few
J gene: TRBJ2-4
CDR3 length: 16

CDR3 protein: CSVGSGQSNYGYTF
CDR3 DNA: TGCAGCGTTGGTTCGGGACAGAGTAACTATGGCTACACCTTC
D gene: TRBD1
V gene: TRBV29-1
clone size: -
J gene: TRBJ1-2
CDR3 length: 14

CDR3 protein: CASSPGTGGNNEQFF
CDR3 DNA: TGCGCCAGCAGCCCGGGGACAGGGGGTAACAATGAGCAGTTCTTC
D gene: TRBD1
V gene: TRBV5-1
clone size: -
J gene: TRBJ2-1
CDR3 length: 15

CDR3 protein: CASSLDLLADTQYF
CDR3 DNA: TGCGCCAGCAGCTTGGACCTTCTGGCGGATACGCAGTATTTT
D gene: -
V gene: TRBV5-1
clone size: once
J gene: TRBJ2-3
CDR3 length: 14

CDR3 protein: CAWSVGRSTDTQYF
CDR3 DNA: TGTGCCTGGAGTGTAGGGCGGAGCACAGATACGCAGTATTTT
D gene: -
V gene: TRBV30
clone size: -
J gene: TRBJ2-3
CDR3 length: 14